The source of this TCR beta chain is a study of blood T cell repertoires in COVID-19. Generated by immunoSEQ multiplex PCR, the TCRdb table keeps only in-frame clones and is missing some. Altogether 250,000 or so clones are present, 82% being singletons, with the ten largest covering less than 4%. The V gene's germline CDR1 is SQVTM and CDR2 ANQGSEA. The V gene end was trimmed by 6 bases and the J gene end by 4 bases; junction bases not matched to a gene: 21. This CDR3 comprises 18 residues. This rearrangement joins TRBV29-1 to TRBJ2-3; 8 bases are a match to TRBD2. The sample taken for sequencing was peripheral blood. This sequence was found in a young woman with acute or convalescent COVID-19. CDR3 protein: CSVKIQEKRESPADTQYF. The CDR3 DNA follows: TGCAGCGTCAAAATTCAAGAAAAGCGGGAGAGTCCAGCAGATACGCAGTATTTT.